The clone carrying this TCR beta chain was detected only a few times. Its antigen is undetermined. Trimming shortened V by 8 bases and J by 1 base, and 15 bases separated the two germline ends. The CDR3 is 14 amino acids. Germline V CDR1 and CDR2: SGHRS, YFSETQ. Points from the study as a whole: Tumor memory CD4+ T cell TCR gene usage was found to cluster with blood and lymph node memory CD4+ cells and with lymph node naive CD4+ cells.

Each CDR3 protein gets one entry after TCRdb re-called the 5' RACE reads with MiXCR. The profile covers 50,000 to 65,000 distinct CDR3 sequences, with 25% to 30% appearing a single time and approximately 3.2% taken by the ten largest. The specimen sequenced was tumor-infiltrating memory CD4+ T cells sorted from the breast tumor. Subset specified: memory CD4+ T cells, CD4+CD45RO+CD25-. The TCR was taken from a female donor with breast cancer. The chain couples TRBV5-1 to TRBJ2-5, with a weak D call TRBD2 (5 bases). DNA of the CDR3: TGCGCCAGTCGGGAAGGGATCACCCAAGAGACCCAGTACTTC. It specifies CASREGITQETQYF.